This T cell receptor (beta chain) came from a study of CD8 T cells in ankylosing spondylitis. Broader study findings: Within matched ankylosing spondylitis synovial fluid, disease-linked clones were reportedly significantly enriched. For ankylosing spondylitis blood, a TCR beta motif of 8 or 9 highly homologous variants appeared characteristic.

In its sample, this clonotype was seen a few times. Its antigen is not known. The CDR3 sequence is 13 residues long. CDR1 and CDR2 from the germline V gene are ENHRY and SYGVKD. V lost 3 bases and J lost 2, with 8 bases in between. The authors made TCR beta libraries by quantitative 5'-RACE with molecular barcodes. TCRdb ran MiXCR on the 5' RACE reads and lists one entry per CDR3 protein. The profile shows about 120,000 distinct CDR3 sequences, roughly 13% of them singletons. The sequence derives from a female donor with ankylosing spondylitis or in good health (not recorded which). Sequencing was done on a sample of blood, either unsorted or a sorted T cell fraction (not recorded which). V gene TRBV10-3 combines with J gene TRBJ2-7; D ambiguous. This chain's CDR3 is CAISDGLPYEQYF. The CDR3 DNA reads TGTGCCATCAGTGATGGTCTCCCCTACGAGCAGTACTTC.